The following is a T cell receptor beta chain sequence with its context. What it recognizes is unknown. CDR1 and CDR2 (germline): KGHSH, LQKENI. The CDR3 runs to 16 residues. After removal of 6 bases from V and 0 bases from J, the junction contained 7 bases not matched to a gene. The data originate from a study of cytomegalovirus exposure and HLA in healthy donors. PCR involved 60 Vbeta and 13 Jbeta primers. Profiling relied on immunoSEQ multiplex PCR, and the TCRdb table lists in-frame clones only, not all of them. The specimen's table records about 120,000 clones. Broader study findings: Among TCR beta chains of equal frequency, HLA-associated ones were more clonally expanded in a later analysis. Several of the most significant clusters appeared, in a later analysis, to be linked to common viral pathogens. Donor immune exposure was known only as CMV serostatus.

The rearrangement uses TRBV18 and TRBJ2-4; 8 bases line up with TRBD2. The source is a middle-aged man in good health and CMV-seropositive. Source material: PBMCs. As DNA, the CDR3 is TGTGCCAGCTCCCGGGGGGGATCGCTAGCCAAAAACATTCAGTACTTC. This codes for CASSRGGSLAKNIQYF.